A selection of T cell receptor beta chains follows, all from one sample in a study of control samples from healthy donors and cancer patients. The table came from immunoSEQ multiplex PCR; TCRdb's copy has only in-frame clones and leaves some out. Of 170,000 or so clones in the sample, more than 90% were seen once. The sequenced sample was blood. The receptors come from a man younger than 45 in good health. CDR3s include the opening cysteine and the closing phenylalanine or tryptophan. A D gene is named only where the DNA matches it firmly. Where a row states a size, it is once, few, many or the class of an expanded clone; other rows omit it.

D: NA
V: TRBV5-1
size: NA
J: TRBJ2-7
CDR3: CASSRTVTYEQYF
DNA: TGCGCCAGCAGCCGGACAGTCACCTACGAGCAGTACTTC

D: TRBD1
V: TRBV19
size: NA
J: TRBJ1-1
CDR3: CASSSRPGQPNTEAFF
DNA: TGTGCCAGTAGTTCCCGACCGGGACAGCCGAACACTGAAGCTTTCTTT

D: TRBD2
V: TRBV2
size: NA
J: TRBJ2-7
CDR3: CASSVGAGAVEQYF
DNA: TGTGCCAGCAGTGTAGGGGCGGGAGCGGTCGAGCAGTACTTC

D: TRBD1
V: TRBV28
size: NA
J: TRBJ1-6
CDR3: CASSQGTGATSPLHF
DNA: TGTGCCAGCAGTCAAGGGACAGGGGCGACTTCACCCCTCCACTTT

D: TRBD1
V: TRBV6-5
size: NA
J: TRBJ2-2
CDR3: CASSYTGGTGELFF
DNA: TGTGCCAGCAGTTATACAGGGGGGACCGGGGAGCTGTTTTTT

D: NA
V: TRBV2
size: NA
J: TRBJ2-1
CDR3: CASSEFGRNEQFF
DNA: TGTGCCAGCAGTGAATTCGGTAGGAATGAGCAGTTCTTC

D: TRBD2
V: TRBV7-9
size: NA
J: TRBJ2-7
CDR3: CASSSTPGLPPYEQYF
DNA: TGTGCCAGCAGTTCAACCCCGGGACTACCGCCCTACGAGCAGTACTTC

D: TRBD1
V: TRBV7-3
size: few
J: TRBJ2-2
CDR3: CASSPVGGEGELFF
DNA: TGTGCCAGCAGCCCAGTAGGGGGCGAGGGGGAGCTGTTTTTT

D: TRBD1
V: TRBV11-2
size: NA
J: TRBJ1-2
CDR3: CASSSGQGFGYTF
DNA: TGTGCCAGCAGCAGTGGACAGGGGTTTGGCTACACCTTC

D: NA
V: TRBV7-2
size: NA
J: TRBJ2-1
CDR3: CASSLWSGGPYNEQFF
DNA: TGTGCCAGCAGCTTATGGTCCGGGGGGCCCTACAATGAGCAGTTCTTC

D: NA
V: TRBV19
size: NA
J: TRBJ1-1
CDR3: CASMVSWGTPEAFF
DNA: TGTGCCAGTATGGTGAGTTGGGGGACCCCTGAAGCTTTCTTT

D: NA
V: TRBV5-1
size: NA
J: TRBJ2-3
CDR3: CASSPDTDTQYF
DNA: TGCGCCAGCAGCCCAGACACAGATACGCAGTATTTT

D: NA
V: TRBV3-1/TRBV3-2
size: NA
J: TRBJ2-1
CDR3: CASSQVPGLVKQFF
DNA: TGTGCCAGCAGCCAAGTCCCGGGACTGGTGAAGCAGTTCTTC

D: NA
V: TRBV27
size: NA
J: TRBJ2-1
CDR3: CASSLRDPRGPYNEQFF
DNA: TGTGCCAGCAGTTTACGGGACCCCAGGGGTCCTTACAATGAGCAGTTCTTC

D: TRBD1
V: TRBV6-2/TRBV6-3
size: NA
J: TRBJ2-7
CDR3: CASSYDRGIPFSYEQYF
DNA: TGTGCCAGCAGTTACGACAGGGGAATACCGTTTTCCTACGAGCAGTACTTC

D: NA
V: TRBV14
size: NA
J: TRBJ1-3
CDR3: CASSQGGILFGNTIYF
DNA: TGTGCCAGCAGCCAAGGCGGGATTCTCTTTGGAAACACCATATATTTT

D: NA
V: TRBV24-1
size: NA
J: TRBJ1-2
CDR3: CATSDFSGLLTF
DNA: TGTGCCACCAGTGATTTCTCGGGGTTGCTCACCTTC

D: NA
V: TRBV12-3/TRBV12-4
size: NA
J: TRBJ2-3
CDR3: CASQKDYGDSDF
DNA: TGTGCCAGCCAGAAAGACTACGGGGATTCAGACTTT

D: NA
V: TRBV21-1
size: NA
J: TRBJ1-2
CDR3: CASSKGRVQYGYTF
DNA: TGTGCCAGCAGCAAAGGTAGGGTCCAGTATGGCTACACCTTC

D: NA
V: TRBV29-1
size: few
J: TRBJ1-2
CDR3: CSAERGSGYTF
DNA: TGCAGCGCCGAACGGGGAAGTGGCTACACCTTC

D: NA
V: TRBV7-2
size: NA
J: TRBJ2-3
CDR3: CASSLTSPSTDTQYF
DNA: TGTGCCAGCAGCTTAACTAGCCCTAGCACAGATACGCAGTATTTT

D: TRBD1
V: TRBV14
size: NA
J: TRBJ1-1
CDR3: CASSQQGALSTEAFF
DNA: TGTGCCAGCAGCCAGCAGGGGGCCTTGTCCACTGAAGCTTTCTTT

D: TRBD2
V: TRBV4-1
size: NA
J: TRBJ2-1
CDR3: CASSLSGGSYNEQFF
DNA: TGCGCCAGCAGCCTTAGCGGGGGCTCCTACAATGAGCAGTTCTTC

D: TRBD1
V: TRBV10-3
size: NA
J: TRBJ1-5
CDR3: CAISGQGAYSNQPQHF
DNA: TGTGCCATCAGCGGGCAGGGGGCATATAGCAATCAGCCCCAGCATTTT

D: TRBD1
V: TRBV7-6
size: NA
J: TRBJ1-2
CDR3: CASSLRDRGEYGYTF
DNA: TGTGCCAGCAGCTTACGGGACAGGGGGGAATATGGCTACACCTTC

D: NA
V: TRBV7-3
size: NA
J: TRBJ1-1
CDR3: CASSPGGGGNTEAFF
DNA: TGTGCCAGCAGCCCGGGGGGGGGAGGAAACACTGAAGCTTTCTTT

D: NA
V: TRBV27
size: NA
J: TRBJ1-6
CDR3: CASGPYQGSSPLHF
DNA: TGTGCCAGCGGGCCATACCAGGGGAGTTCACCCCTCCACTTT

D: NA
V: TRBV19
size: NA
J: TRBJ1-1
CDR3: CASSIKTNTEAFF
DNA: TGTGCCAGTAGTATTAAAACCAACACTGAAGCTTTCTTT

D: NA
V: TRBV2
size: NA
J: TRBJ2-6
CDR3: CASRGSSSGANVLTF
DNA: TGTGCCAGCAGGGGATCTTCCTCTGGGGCCAACGTCCTGACTTTC

D: NA
V: TRBV21-1
size: NA
J: TRBJ2-1
CDR3: CAGSHPWGRSYNEQFF
DNA: TGTGCCGGCAGCCACCCTTGGGGGAGGTCATACAATGAGCAGTTCTTC

D: TRBD1
V: TRBV7-3
size: NA
J: TRBJ2-1
CDR3: CASSDDRGREQFF
DNA: TGTGCCAGCAGCGACGACAGGGGGCGGGAGCAGTTCTTC

D: TRBD2
V: TRBV3-1/TRBV3-2
size: NA
J: TRBJ2-3
CDR3: CASSQESSGGPETSTDTQYF
DNA: TGTGCCAGCAGCCAAGAGTCTAGCGGGGGGCCCGAGACTAGCACAGATACGCAGTATTTT

D: NA
V: TRBV28
size: once
J: TRBJ2-6
CDR3: CASSSGSSGANVLTF
DNA: TGTGCCAGCAGTTCCGGGAGCTCTGGGGCCAACGTCCTGACTTTC

D: NA
V: TRBV6-5
size: NA
J: TRBJ1-2
CDR3: CASSYSITRGRDGYTF
DNA: TGTGCCAGCAGTTACTCGATAACGAGGGGGAGGGATGGCTACACCTTC

D: NA
V: TRBV12-3/TRBV12-4
size: few
J: TRBJ1-1
CDR3: CAGWRSTEAFF
DNA: TGTGCCGGGTGGAGGAGCACTGAAGCTTTCTTT

D: TRBD1
V: TRBV5-1
size: once
J: TRBJ1-2
CDR3: CASSLIAQGANGYTF
DNA: TGCGCCAGCAGCTTGATTGCACAGGGGGCCAATGGCTACACCTTC

D: TRBD2
V: TRBV13
size: NA
J: TRBJ2-7
CDR3: CASSLWTSGALYEQYF
DNA: TGTGCCAGCAGCTTATGGACTAGCGGAGCCTTATACGAGCAGTACTTC

D: TRBD2
V: TRBV6-6
size: NA
J: TRBJ2-7
CDR3: CASSYSSSGLLYEQYF
DNA: TGTGCCAGCAGTTACTCCTCTAGCGGACTCCTATACGAGCAGTACTTC

D: TRBD1
V: TRBV10-3
size: once
J: TRBJ2-5
CDR3: CAIKGGQGETQYF
DNA: TGTGCCATCAAAGGGGGCCAGGGAGAGACCCAGTACTTC

D: NA
V: TRBV30
size: NA
J: TRBJ1-1
CDR3: CALDQRGLVTEAFF
DNA: TGTGCCTTAGATCAAAGGGGTCTGGTCACTGAAGCTTTCTTT

D: TRBD2
V: TRBV24-1
size: NA
J: TRBJ2-5
CDR3: CATSIGGAEGETQYF
DNA: TGTGCCACCAGTATCGGGGGGGCAGAGGGAGAGACCCAGTACTTC

D: NA
V: TRBV7-9
size: NA
J: TRBJ2-3
CDR3: CASSNLQGGGDTQYF
DNA: TGTGCCAGCAGCAATTTACAGGGTGGGGGAGATACGCAGTATTTT

D: TRBD1
V: TRBV18
size: few
J: TRBJ2-4
CDR3: CASSPITGVNIQYF
DNA: TGTGCCAGCTCACCAATTACAGGGGTAAACATTCAGTACTTC